The source of this T cell receptor beta chain is a study of blood T cell repertoires in COVID-19. Study context: Spain, Italy and the United States supplied samples that represented acute and convalescent COVID-19. From T cells, B-cell-depleted T cells, or PBMCs came the material, which was cDNA or gDNA.

Per the original methods: Estimates of nucleated cell counts were drawn from the amplification of reference gene primers. Here immunoSEQ multiplex PCR was the method, and the copy in TCRdb shows in-frame clones only, minus some. For V, J and clone size, that table is used; D and trimming come from the DNA. The sample includes roughly 100,000 clones, about 91% of them seen just once. With 5 bases removed from V and 4 bases from J, the gap between germline ends came to 15 bases. The CDR3 loop spans 15 amino acids. Germline CDR1 MNHEY, CDR2 SVGAGI. The chain links TRBV6-5 to TRBJ1-5, with D tentatively TRBD1 (5 bases). The sequencing sample was made of peripheral blood. This clonotype originated in a human donor with active COVID-19. The donor label of this sample is uncertain. CDR3 bases: TGTGCCAGCAGTCAGGGTGGGAAACCGAATCAGCCCCAGCATTTT. Protein product: CASSQGGKPNQPQHF.